These T cell receptor beta chains were read from a single sample in a study of OX40 agonist ivuxolimab in advanced cancers. Assay used: immunoSEQ multiplex PCR; TCRdb lists only in-frame clones, some missing. The repertoire holds tens of thousands of clones, under 90% seen once, with around 1.5% in the top ten. Sequencing used CD4+ or CD8+ T cells sorted from blood, obtained in a trial of the OX40 agonist ivuxolimab. Receptors originate from an adult with an advanced solid tumor such as melanoma, head and neck, liver or kidney cancer. CDR3s include the opening cysteine and the closing phenylalanine or tryptophan. Fields, in order: J gene, V gene, D gene, clone size, CDR3 protein, CDR3 DNA. The D gene is left open where the match is weak. Not every row has a clone size; where given, it reads once, few, many or a size class.

j_call: TRBJ1-5; v_call: TRBV10-1; d_call: -; clone_size: few; cdr3_aa: CAIPTGHQPQHF; cdr3_nt: TGCGCCATCCCGACAGGCCATCAGCCCCAGCATTTT
j_call: TRBJ1-1; v_call: TRBV14; d_call: -; clone_size: -; cdr3_aa: CASSQGRTEAFF; cdr3_nt: TGTGCCAGCAGCCAAGGCCGAACTGAAGCTTTCTTT
j_call: TRBJ2-5; v_call: TRBV9; d_call: -; clone_size: -; cdr3_aa: CASSVGAGGIQETQYF; cdr3_nt: TGTGCCAGCAGCGTAGGGGCAGGGGGGATACAAGAGACCCAGTACTTC
j_call: TRBJ1-5; v_call: TRBV7-9; d_call: -; clone_size: -; cdr3_aa: CASSLEVEGYNQPQHF; cdr3_nt: TGTGCCAGCAGCTTAGAGGTAGAGGGATACAATCAGCCCCAGCATTTT
j_call: TRBJ2-7; v_call: TRBV28; d_call: -; clone_size: -; cdr3_aa: CASTLPGPFREQYF; cdr3_nt: TGTGCCAGCACCCTACCCGGACCGTTCAGAGAGCAGTACTTC
j_call: TRBJ2-1; v_call: TRBV28; d_call: TRBD2; clone_size: few; cdr3_aa: CASTSGGTRSSYNEQFF; cdr3_nt: TGTGCCAGCACTAGCGGGGGGACTAGGAGCTCCTACAATGAGCAGTTCTTC
j_call: TRBJ1-2; v_call: TRBV7-9; d_call: -; clone_size: -; cdr3_aa: CASSREASNYGYTF; cdr3_nt: TGTGCCAGCAGTAGGGAGGCCTCTAACTATGGCTACACCTTC
j_call: TRBJ1-5; v_call: TRBV29-1; d_call: -; clone_size: -; cdr3_aa: CSVQENSNQPQHF; cdr3_nt: TGCAGCGTTCAGGAGAATAGCAATCAGCCCCAGCATTTT
j_call: TRBJ1-5; v_call: TRBV7-8; d_call: -; clone_size: -; cdr3_aa: CASSLDSNQPQHF; cdr3_nt: TGTGCCAGCAGCCTAGATAGCAATCAGCCCCAGCATTTT
j_call: TRBJ1-5; v_call: TRBV14; d_call: -; clone_size: -; cdr3_aa: CASSQSRDQPQHF; cdr3_nt: TGTGCCAGCAGCCAGTCACGGGATCAGCCCCAGCATTTT
j_call: TRBJ2-2; v_call: TRBV4-3; d_call: TRBD2; clone_size: -; cdr3_aa: CASSRGLAGNTGELFF; cdr3_nt: TGCGCCAGCAGCCGTGGACTAGCGGGGAACACCGGGGAGCTGTTTTTT
j_call: TRBJ2-4; v_call: TRBV6-1; d_call: -; clone_size: once; cdr3_aa: CASSVSRLAKNIQYF; cdr3_nt: TGTGCCAGCAGTGTCTCGCGTTTAGCCAAAAACATTCAGTACTTC
j_call: TRBJ1-2; v_call: TRBV5-4; d_call: -; clone_size: -; cdr3_aa: CASSADSANYGYTF; cdr3_nt: TGTGCCAGCAGCGCCGATAGCGCTAACTATGGCTACACCTTC
j_call: TRBJ2-7; v_call: TRBV5-4; d_call: TRBD1; clone_size: -; cdr3_aa: CASSFGTGRDEQYF; cdr3_nt: TGTGCCAGCAGCTTCGGGACAGGGAGGGACGAGCAGTACTTC
j_call: TRBJ1-6; v_call: TRBV5-6; d_call: TRBD1; clone_size: -; cdr3_aa: CASSSGGGQGHSPLHF; cdr3_nt: TGTGCCAGCAGCTCTGGAGGCGGACAGGGGCATTCACCCCTCCACTTT
j_call: TRBJ2-5; v_call: TRBV15; d_call: TRBD2; clone_size: -; cdr3_aa: CATSREAGYVQETQYF; cdr3_nt: TGTGCCACCAGCAGAGAAGCGGGGTACGTTCAAGAGACCCAGTACTTC
j_call: TRBJ2-3; v_call: TRBV9; d_call: -; clone_size: few; cdr3_aa: CASSVDTGTDTQYF; cdr3_nt: TGTGCCAGCAGCGTAGATACAGGCACAGATACGCAGTATTTT
j_call: TRBJ2-5; v_call: TRBV7-3; d_call: TRBD2; clone_size: -; cdr3_aa: CASSLAGGTQETQYF; cdr3_nt: TGTGCCAGCAGCTTAGCGGGGGGGACCCAAGAGACCCAGTACTTC
j_call: TRBJ1-4; v_call: TRBV15; d_call: -; clone_size: -; cdr3_aa: CATSRDLGGAEKLFF; cdr3_nt: TGTGCCACCAGCAGAGATCTGGGGGGGGCTGAAAAACTGTTTTTT
j_call: TRBJ2-5; v_call: TRBV18; d_call: -; clone_size: -; cdr3_aa: CASSLNLGQETQYF; cdr3_nt: TGTGCCAGCTCACTCAATTTGGGCCAAGAGACCCAGTACTTC
j_call: TRBJ2-1; v_call: TRBV7-2; d_call: -; clone_size: few; cdr3_aa: CASSLSVRDEQFF; cdr3_nt: TGTGCCAGCAGCTTATCCGTCAGGGATGAGCAGTTCTTC
j_call: TRBJ2-5; v_call: TRBV7-2; d_call: TRBD1; clone_size: -; cdr3_aa: CASSFVGQGVETQYF; cdr3_nt: TGTGCCAGCAGCTTTGTGGGACAGGGGGTGGAGACCCAGTACTTC
j_call: TRBJ2-1; v_call: TRBV6-1; d_call: -; clone_size: -; cdr3_aa: CASSWEGVTGKVRFF; cdr3_nt: TGTGCCAGCAGTTGGGAGGGAGTAACAGGGAAGGTTCGATTCTTC
j_call: TRBJ2-7; v_call: TRBV7-8; d_call: -; clone_size: -; cdr3_aa: CASSFRDRISF; cdr3_nt: TGTGCCAGCAGCTTCCGGGACCGGATCTCCTTC
j_call: TRBJ2-5; v_call: TRBV11-2; d_call: TRBD1; clone_size: -; cdr3_aa: CASSVNTGGSGETQYF; cdr3_nt: TGTGCCAGCAGCGTAAACACAGGGGGCTCAGGAGAGACCCAGTACTTC
j_call: TRBJ1-1; v_call: TRBV5-1; d_call: -; clone_size: -; cdr3_aa: CASSLLPENTEAFF; cdr3_nt: TGCGCCAGCAGCTTGTTACCGGAGAACACTGAAGCTTTCTTT
j_call: TRBJ2-7; v_call: TRBV9; d_call: -; clone_size: -; cdr3_aa: CASSVGRGQNYEQYF; cdr3_nt: TGTGCCAGCAGCGTAGGGAGAGGGCAGAACTACGAGCAGTACTTC
j_call: TRBJ2-1; v_call: TRBV15; d_call: -; clone_size: -; cdr3_aa: CATRRGTINEQFF; cdr3_nt: TGTGCCACCAGGCGGGGCACAATCAATGAGCAGTTCTTC
j_call: TRBJ2-5; v_call: TRBV6-5; d_call: -; clone_size: -; cdr3_aa: CASSYSGVVQETQYF; cdr3_nt: TGTGCCAGCAGTTACTCGGGGGTTGTACAAGAGACCCAGTACTTC
j_call: TRBJ1-1; v_call: TRBV5-1; d_call: -; clone_size: once; cdr3_aa: CASSPLDRNTEAFF; cdr3_nt: TGCGCCAGCAGCCCATTGGACAGGAACACTGAAGCTTTCTTT
j_call: TRBJ1-5; v_call: TRBV5-4; d_call: -; clone_size: -; cdr3_aa: CASSSDGDRNQPQHF; cdr3_nt: TGTGCCAGCAGCTCCGATGGCGACCGAAATCAGCCCCAGCATTTT
j_call: TRBJ1-6; v_call: TRBV11-3; d_call: -; clone_size: -; cdr3_aa: CASSLGGTENSPLHF; cdr3_nt: TGTGCCAGCAGCTTAGGGGGGACGGAAAATTCACCCCTCCACTTT
j_call: TRBJ1-2; v_call: TRBV28; d_call: TRBD1; clone_size: -; cdr3_aa: CASMEGAGWGPYTF; cdr3_nt: TGTGCCAGCATGGAGGGGGCAGGCTGGGGGCCGTACACCTTC
j_call: TRBJ2-7; v_call: TRBV11-3; d_call: -; clone_size: once; cdr3_aa: CASSLSVNSYEQYF; cdr3_nt: TGTGCCAGCAGCCTCTCCGTGAACTCCTACGAGCAGTACTTC
j_call: TRBJ2-3; v_call: TRBV28; d_call: TRBD2; clone_size: -; cdr3_aa: CACGHGGAGDTQYF; cdr3_nt: TGTGCCTGTGGGCACGGGGGGGCCGGAGATACGCAGTATTTT
j_call: TRBJ2-2; v_call: TRBV11-1; d_call: TRBD1; clone_size: -; cdr3_aa: CASSRQGRNTGELFF; cdr3_nt: TGTGCCAGCTCCCGACAGGGGAGGAACACCGGGGAGCTGTTTTTT
j_call: TRBJ2-5; v_call: TRBV7-9; d_call: -; clone_size: -; cdr3_aa: CATGQRETQYF; cdr3_nt: TGTGCCACCGGCCAACGGGAGACCCAGTACTTC
j_call: TRBJ2-3; v_call: TRBV6-5; d_call: TRBD1; clone_size: -; cdr3_aa: CASRLGTASTDTQYF; cdr3_nt: TGTGCCAGCAGACTCGGGACAGCTAGCACAGATACGCAGTATTTT
j_call: TRBJ1-4; v_call: TRBV5-1; d_call: TRBD1; clone_size: -; cdr3_aa: CASKSTGSGEKLFF; cdr3_nt: TGCGCCAGCAAATCGACAGGGTCGGGGGAAAAACTGTTTTTT
j_call: TRBJ1-4; v_call: TRBV30; d_call: -; clone_size: once; cdr3_aa: CAWTYGGSNEKLFF; cdr3_nt: TGTGCCTGGACCTACGGGGGGTCTAATGAAAAACTGTTTTTT
j_call: TRBJ2-1; v_call: TRBV7-2; d_call: -; clone_size: few; cdr3_aa: CASLDRSKYNEQFF; cdr3_nt: TGTGCCAGCCTAGACAGGTCGAAGTACAATGAGCAGTTCTTC
j_call: TRBJ2-3; v_call: TRBV7-2; d_call: TRBD1; clone_size: -; cdr3_aa: CASSTRDRGSADTQYF; cdr3_nt: TGTGCCAGCAGCACCCGGGACAGGGGGTCGGCAGATACGCAGTATTTT
j_call: TRBJ2-3; v_call: TRBV5-4; d_call: TRBD2; clone_size: -; cdr3_aa: CASSPGLAGGPEAQYF; cdr3_nt: TGTGCCAGCAGCCCGGGACTAGCGGGGGGGCCGGAGGCGCAGTATTTT
j_call: TRBJ2-7; v_call: TRBV4-2; d_call: -; clone_size: -; cdr3_aa: CASSQDPQGSYEQYF; cdr3_nt: TGTGCCAGCAGCCAAGATCCCCAGGGGTCCTACGAGCAGTACTTC
j_call: TRBJ1-1; v_call: TRBV7-3; d_call: -; clone_size: few; cdr3_aa: CASSVQGNTEAFF; cdr3_nt: TGTGCCAGCAGCGTACAGGGGAACACTGAAGCTTTCTTT
j_call: TRBJ2-7; v_call: TRBV30; d_call: TRBD1; clone_size: -; cdr3_aa: CAWSVQGAASEQYF; cdr3_nt: TGTGCCTGGAGTGTTCAGGGGGCCGCTAGCGAGCAGTACTTC
j_call: TRBJ1-6; v_call: TRBV6-1; d_call: -; clone_size: -; cdr3_aa: CASSGSSYNSPLHF; cdr3_nt: TGTGCCAGCAGTGGGAGCTCCTATAATTCACCCCTCCACTTT
j_call: TRBJ1-3; v_call: TRBV7-2; d_call: TRBD1; clone_size: -; cdr3_aa: CASSSGQGRNTIYF; cdr3_nt: TGTGCCAGCAGCTCGGGACAGGGGAGGAACACCATATATTTT
j_call: TRBJ2-5; v_call: TRBV7-6; d_call: -; clone_size: -; cdr3_aa: CASSRGAEETQYF; cdr3_nt: TGTGCCAGCAGCCGGGGGGCTGAGGAGACCCAGTACTTC
j_call: TRBJ2-2; v_call: TRBV5-1; d_call: -; clone_size: -; cdr3_aa: CASSPGTLNTGELFF; cdr3_nt: TGCGCCAGCAGCCCCGGGACACTGAACACCGGGGAGCTGTTTTTT
j_call: TRBJ1-5; v_call: TRBV7-2; d_call: -; clone_size: -; cdr3_aa: CASSLDYARAPQHF; cdr3_nt: TGTGCCAGCAGCTTAGATTATGCCAGGGCGCCCCAGCATTTT
j_call: TRBJ2-3; v_call: TRBV5-1; d_call: -; clone_size: once; cdr3_aa: CASRPNPLSLNTDTQYF; cdr3_nt: TGCGCCAGCAGACCCAACCCACTAAGCTTGAACACAGATACGCAGTATTTT
j_call: TRBJ1-2; v_call: TRBV5-1; d_call: -; clone_size: -; cdr3_aa: CASSLVPPGGYGYTF; cdr3_nt: TGCGCCAGCAGCTTGGTTCCCCCCGGTGGCTATGGCTACACCTTC